The 10 T cell receptor beta chains presented below share a single source sample, sequenced in a study of T cell repertoires in ileal Crohn's disease. Indicated time point: neoterminal ileum biopsy at postoperative endoscopy, about 6 months after surgery. Profiling relied on immunoSEQ multiplex PCR, and the TCRdb table lists in-frame clones only, not all of them. The top ten clones hold under 10% of a sample with more than 10,000 clones, 60% to 80% of them seen once. Material for sequencing was ileal tissue. Receptors were obtained from an adult with Crohn's disease.

This clone is medium-sized in the sample. The V gene is TRBV14, the J gene TRBJ1-2; TRBD1 matches 8 bases. The length of the CDR3 is 15 residues. Trimming removed 4 bases from V and 5 bases from J; junction bases left unmatched: 9. Germline values: CDR1 SGHDN, CDR2 FVKESK. The CDR3 reads CASSPLGQGEYGYTF. The DNA of the CDR3 is TGTGCCAGCAGCCCTTTAGGACAGGGAGAGTATGGCTACACCTTC.

The chain uses TRBV27 and TRBJ2-5; D is undetermined. V dropped 2 bases and J dropped 1 base, with 11 bases sitting between them. Germline loops: CDR1 MNHEY, CDR2 SMNVEV (reference sequence). This CDR3 is built from 15 residues. CDR3 region: CASSLKYVTQETQYF. In DNA, the CDR3 is TGTGCCAGCAGTTTAAAGTACGTGACCCAAGAGACCCAGTACTTC.

The chain has TRBV6-1 and TRBJ2-3; D is undetermined. From germline, CDR1 is MNHNS and CDR2 SASEGT. V dropped 5 bases and J dropped 7 bases, with 7 bases sitting between them. The CDR3 consists of 11 residues. The CDR3 reads CASSYSYTQYF. CDR3 nucleotides: TGTGCCAGCAGTTACAGCTATACGCAGTATTTT.

This clone was picked up one time. CDR3 residues: CASSPIAGLNYGYTF. In nucleotides, the CDR3 is TGTGCCAGCTCACCCATAGCGGGGTTGAACTATGGCTACACCTTC. V and J are TRBV18 and TRBJ1-2; D is uncertain. V lost 3 bases to trimming and J lost 2 bases, with 13 bases between them. In germline, CDR1 is KGHSH, CDR2 LQKENI. The CDR3 extends over 15 amino acids.

The V and J genes are TRBV7-9 and TRBJ2-3; a weak D match, TRBD1 (5 bases). Germline-derived CDR1 and CDR2 are SEHNR and FQNEAQ (reference sequence). The CDR3 has 15 amino acids. Trimming pared 0 bases from V and 2 bases from J, leaving 9 bases between. CDR3 sequence: CASSLAGANTDTQYF. The DNA of the CDR3 is TGTGCCAGCAGCTTAGCAGGGGCGAACACAGATACGCAGTATTTT.

J is TRBJ1-1 and V is TRBV5-1, with D hard to call. Trimming stripped 3 bases from V and 8 bases from J, with 11 bases between. CDR3 length: 12 residues. Germline V gene data show CDR1 as SGHRS and CDR2 as YFSETQ. Here the CDR3 reads CASSSNGPEAFF. CDR3 DNA sequence: TGCGCCAGCAGCTCTAACGGTCCCGAAGCTTTCTTT.

The chain joins TRBV19 to TRBJ2-3; D not certain. The CDR3 contains 12 residues. Trimming shortened V by 5 bases and J by 8 bases, and 11 bases separated the two germline ends. Germline loops: CDR1 LNHDA, CDR2 SQIVND (reference sequence). Here the CDR3 DNA reads TGTGCCAGTAGTGTGGGGTGGGGTACGCAGTATTTT. It is translated as CASSVGWGTQYF.

V and J are TRBV9 and TRBJ2-3; D could derive from TRBD1 or TRBD2 (5 bases each). Germline assignment: CDR1 SGDLS and CDR2 YYNGEE. V gave up 6 bases and J gave up 1 base, with 9 bases separating them. The CDR3 spans 13 residues. The CDR3 here is CASTLGGTDTQYF. In nucleotides, the CDR3 is TGTGCCAGCACCCTGGGGGGCACAGATACGCAGTATTTT. The complete variable domain, with remaining parts taken from reference TRBV9 and TRBJ2-3, reads DSGVTQTPKHLITATGQRVTLRCSPRSGDLSVYWYQQSLDQGLQFLIQYYNGEERAKGNILERFSAQQFPDLHSELNLSSLELGDSALYFCASTLGGTDTQYFGPGTRLTVL.

The table lists this clone with a count of one. The genes are TRBV7-8 and TRBJ1-1; D unclear. The V end lost 5 bases, the J end lost 3 bases, and 13 bases lay between the germline ends. The CDR3 runs to 14 residues. Germline CDR1 and CDR2: SGHVS and FQNEAQ. The CDR3 is CASSRGRVDTEAFF. In DNA, the CDR3 is TGTGCCAGCAGCCGAGGACGGGTGGACACTGAAGCTTTCTTT.

Notes on this clone: Its ends do not fully match the called genes, so a read error is possible. This chain joins TRBV6-5 and TRBJ2-6; unclear D gene. Germline V CDR1 and CDR2: MNHEY, SVGAGI. The CDR3 loop spans 15 amino acids. CDR3 DNA sequence: TGTGCCAGCAGGCTAACGAGCTCTGAGGCCAACGTCCTGACTTTC. As protein: CASRLTSSEANVLTF.